Listed below are T cell receptor beta chains from one sample, sequenced in a study of T cells in Graves' hyperthyroidism and ophthalmopathy. TCRdb re-called the multiplex PCR reads through MiXCR, storing one row per CDR3 protein. The sample carries about 520,000 distinct CDR3 sequences, about 24% recorded once. Sample: blood. The origin of the receptors is a woman younger than 45 with Graves' ophthalmopathy. Each CDR3 is given with its conserved first and last residue. The order of the fields is V gene, J gene, CDR3 protein.

V gene: TRBV4-1
J gene: TRBJ1-5
CDR3 protein: CASSQDEFGAQPQHF

V gene: TRBV30
J gene: TRBJ1-1
CDR3 protein: CAWGRDTEAFF

V gene: TRBV5-6
J gene: TRBJ2-7
CDR3 protein: CASSLPETYEQYF

V gene: TRBV12-3/TRBV12-4
J gene: TRBJ1-5
CDR3 protein: CASSLGDRDEPQHF

V gene: TRBV20-1
J gene: TRBJ2-7
CDR3 protein: CSARQGLAYEQYF

V gene: TRBV3-1
J gene: TRBJ1-3
CDR3 protein: CASSQELGTTGNTIYF

V gene: TRBV30
J gene: TRBJ1-5
CDR3 protein: CAWSVGGLQPQHF

V gene: TRBV30
J gene: TRBJ1-2
CDR3 protein: CAWSTSNYGYTF

V gene: TRBV11-2
J gene: TRBJ2-2
CDR3 protein: CASGPSGGVTGELFF

V gene: TRBV5-1
J gene: TRBJ2-5
CDR3 protein: CASSLSGQGYIGETQYF

V gene: TRBV12-3/TRBV12-4
J gene: TRBJ1-6
CDR3 protein: CASSISPGRGSPLHF

V gene: TRBV12-3/TRBV12-4
J gene: TRBJ2-4
CDR3 protein: CASRGTHIKYF

V gene: TRBV2
J gene: TRBJ1-6
CDR3 protein: CASLAGYRSPLHF

V gene: TRBV12-3/TRBV12-4
J gene: TRBJ2-7
CDR3 protein: CASSLVIDEQYF

V gene: TRBV12-3/TRBV12-4
J gene: TRBJ1-2
CDR3 protein: CASSSTDRGRIYGYTF

V gene: TRBV25-1
J gene: TRBJ1-2
CDR3 protein: CASRRDGANYGYTF

V gene: TRBV20-1
J gene: TRBJ1-2
CDR3 protein: CSIDSDLYGYTF

V gene: TRBV27
J gene: TRBJ2-7
CDR3 protein: CASSVTGWQGYEQYF

V gene: TRBV25-1
J gene: TRBJ1-3
CDR3 protein: CASTPGDTIYF

V gene: TRBV27
J gene: TRBJ1-2
CDR3 protein: CASSSGQNLYGYTF

V gene: TRBV6-5
J gene: TRBJ1-1
CDR3 protein: CASSYSIRGTGNTEAFF

V gene: TRBV28
J gene: TRBJ2-7
CDR3 protein: CASSLSTILREQYF

V gene: TRBV19
J gene: TRBJ2-2
CDR3 protein: CATQRGNAAGELFF

V gene: TRBV7-2
J gene: TRBJ2-5
CDR3 protein: CASSLSMGVETQYF

V gene: TRBV24-1
J gene: TRBJ2-7
CDR3 protein: CATSDSQGFPYEQYF

V gene: TRBV7-9
J gene: TRBJ2-7
CDR3 protein: CASSLLQGGEQYF

V gene: TRBV24-1
J gene: TRBJ2-5
CDR3 protein: CATSEAGRRETQYF

V gene: TRBV10-3
J gene: TRBJ2-5
CDR3 protein: CAISEPSGGVETQYF

V gene: TRBV7-2
J gene: TRBJ1-2
CDR3 protein: CASSLPRNYGYTF

V gene: TRBV7-9
J gene: TRBJ1-1
CDR3 protein: CASSNLMNTEAFF

V gene: TRBV12-3/TRBV12-4
J gene: TRBJ2-2
CDR3 protein: CASSTKSGSRSTGELFF

V gene: TRBV6-4
J gene: TRBJ1-3
CDR3 protein: CASEAAGTATGNTIYF

V gene: TRBV27
J gene: TRBJ1-2
CDR3 protein: CASSPLTGEVYGYTF

V gene: TRBV3-1
J gene: TRBJ2-7
CDR3 protein: CASSQFSTGAYEQYF

V gene: TRBV5-6
J gene: TRBJ1-2
CDR3 protein: CASSLYMTINYGYTF

V gene: TRBV6-5
J gene: TRBJ1-2
CDR3 protein: CASSYSIGQGRDGYTF

V gene: TRBV6-1
J gene: TRBJ2-5
CDR3 protein: CASSERPLETQYF

V gene: TRBV20-1
J gene: TRBJ2-2
CDR3 protein: CSARPLPGGPTGELFF

V gene: TRBV12-3/TRBV12-4
J gene: TRBJ1-1
CDR3 protein: CASNADRGPMNTEAFF

V gene: TRBV20-1
J gene: TRBJ2-5
CDR3 protein: CSARDRRGLTGETQYF

V gene: TRBV20-1
J gene: TRBJ2-5
CDR3 protein: CSARGLAGGYETQYF

V gene: TRBV28
J gene: TRBJ1-3
CDR3 protein: CASSPGQGVISGNTIYF

V gene: TRBV29-1
J gene: TRBJ1-1
CDR3 protein: CSVVGGSTTNMNTEAFF

V gene: TRBV6-2/TRBV6-3
J gene: TRBJ1-1
CDR3 protein: CASSYYRGSNTETFF

V gene: TRBV28
J gene: TRBJ2-7
CDR3 protein: CASSLRSRPSYEQYF

V gene: TRBV6-2/TRBV6-3
J gene: TRBJ2-5
CDR3 protein: CASGGLAGDETQYF

V gene: TRBV5-1
J gene: TRBJ2-7
CDR3 protein: CASSFESPQPYEQYF

V gene: TRBV15
J gene: TRBJ1-5
CDR3 protein: CATSRRQGVNQPQHF

V gene: TRBV7-2
J gene: TRBJ1-1
CDR3 protein: CASSERTGNTEAFF

V gene: TRBV28
J gene: TRBJ1-5
CDR3 protein: CASSSGQVNSNQPQHF

V gene: TRBV6-1
J gene: TRBJ1-1
CDR3 protein: CASSELPVANTETFF

V gene: TRBV20-1
J gene: TRBJ2-2
CDR3 protein: CSATRRQGARNTGELFF

V gene: TRBV29-1
J gene: TRBJ1-5
CDR3 protein: CSVADGPDQPQHF

V gene: TRBV7-2
J gene: TRBJ1-5
CDR3 protein: CASSGGAAQPQHF

V gene: TRBV30
J gene: TRBJ2-3
CDR3 protein: CAWSVGGGTDTQYF

V gene: TRBV10-3
J gene: TRBJ1-2
CDR3 protein: CAISGGGEYGYTF

V gene: TRBV20-1
J gene: TRBJ1-2
CDR3 protein: CSASGADGFNYGYTF

V gene: TRBV30
J gene: TRBJ2-2
CDR3 protein: CAWTLGLAGAGELFF

V gene: TRBV14
J gene: TRBJ1-1
CDR3 protein: CASSQDWNTEAFF

V gene: TRBV7-2
J gene: TRBJ2-7
CDR3 protein: CASSLAPGSEQYF